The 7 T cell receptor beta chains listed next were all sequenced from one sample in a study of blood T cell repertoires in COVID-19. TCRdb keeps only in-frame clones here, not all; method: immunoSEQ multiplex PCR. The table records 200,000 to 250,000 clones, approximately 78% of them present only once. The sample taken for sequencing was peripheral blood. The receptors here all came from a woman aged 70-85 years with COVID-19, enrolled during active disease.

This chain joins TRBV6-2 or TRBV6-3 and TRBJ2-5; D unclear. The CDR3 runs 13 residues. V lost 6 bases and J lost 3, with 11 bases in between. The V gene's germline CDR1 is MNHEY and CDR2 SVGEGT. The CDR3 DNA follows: TGTGCCAGCAGCACCCTGCGAAAAGAGACCCAGTACTTC. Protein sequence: CASSTLRKETQYF.

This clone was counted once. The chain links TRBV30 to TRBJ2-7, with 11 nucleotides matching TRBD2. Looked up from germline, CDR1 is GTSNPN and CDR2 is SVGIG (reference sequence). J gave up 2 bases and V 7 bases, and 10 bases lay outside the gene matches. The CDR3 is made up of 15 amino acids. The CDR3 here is CAFHSTSGTTYEQYF. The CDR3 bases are TGTGCCTTCCATTCGACTAGCGGGACCACCTACGAGCAGTACTTC.

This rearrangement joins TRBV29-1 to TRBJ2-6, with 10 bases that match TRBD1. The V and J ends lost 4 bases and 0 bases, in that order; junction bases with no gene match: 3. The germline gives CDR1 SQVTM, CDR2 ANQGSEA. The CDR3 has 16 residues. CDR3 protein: CSVGDRGISGANVLTF. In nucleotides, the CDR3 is TGCAGCGTTGGGGACAGGGGTATCTCTGGGGCCAACGTCCTGACTTTC.

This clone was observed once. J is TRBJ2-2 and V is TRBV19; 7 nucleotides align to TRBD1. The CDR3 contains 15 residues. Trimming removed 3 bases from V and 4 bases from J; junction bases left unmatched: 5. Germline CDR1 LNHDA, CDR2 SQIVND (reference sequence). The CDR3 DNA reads TGTGCCAGTAGTATCGAACAGGGGATCACCGGGGAGCTGTTTTTT. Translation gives CASSIEQGITGELFF.

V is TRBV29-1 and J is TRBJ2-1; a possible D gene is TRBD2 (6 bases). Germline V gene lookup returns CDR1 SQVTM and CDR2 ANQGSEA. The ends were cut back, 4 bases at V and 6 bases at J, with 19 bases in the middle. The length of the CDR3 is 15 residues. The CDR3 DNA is TGCAGCGTTGGTTTTGGCGGGATGGGTGCCAATGAGCAGTTCTTC. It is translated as CSVGFGGMGANEQFF.

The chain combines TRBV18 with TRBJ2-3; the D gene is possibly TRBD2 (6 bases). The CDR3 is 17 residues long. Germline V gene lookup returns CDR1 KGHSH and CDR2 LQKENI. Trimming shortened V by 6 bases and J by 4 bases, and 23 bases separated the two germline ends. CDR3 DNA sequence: TGTGCCAGCTCCCTAGGAGGGAAGGGCACAAGTGCAGATACGCAGTATTTT. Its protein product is CASSLGGKGTSADTQYF.

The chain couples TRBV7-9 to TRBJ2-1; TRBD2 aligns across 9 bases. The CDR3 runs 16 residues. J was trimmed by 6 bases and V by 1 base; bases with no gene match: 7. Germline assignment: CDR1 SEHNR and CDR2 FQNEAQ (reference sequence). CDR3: CASSLGGGRASNEQFF. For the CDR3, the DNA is TGTGCCAGCAGCTTAGGCGGCGGGAGGGCCAGCAATGAGCAGTTCTTC.